One TCR beta chain is described in this entry. Germline V gene sequence: CDR1 SGHNT, CDR2 YYREEE (reference sequence). With V trimmed by 3 bases and J by 4 bases, 8 bases remained unmatched. This CDR3 region has 16 residues. This specimen comes from a study of cytomegalovirus exposure and HLA in healthy donors. The assay was immunoSEQ multiplex PCR, and TCRdb's table has in-frame clones only and misses some. The sample consists of 230,000 or so clones, about 91% of them appearing once. Sequenced sample: PBMCs. The chain joins TRBV5-4 to TRBJ2-5, with 11 bases identical to TRBD2. This TCR came from a woman aged 18-29 years in good health and CMV-seronegative. CDR3 protein: CASSYIAGGPGETQYF. CDR3 nucleotides: TGTGCCAGCAGCTATATAGCGGGAGGGCCGGGAGAGACCCAGTACTTC.